What follows is one TCR beta chain and its context. No antigen is known for it. This sample was included in a study of cytomegalovirus exposure and HLA in healthy donors. Amplification used 60 Vbeta primers and 13 Jbeta primers. Data came from immunoSEQ multiplex PCR; TCRdb stores just in-frame clones and leaves some out. The table shows about 180,000 clones, with over 60% occurring only once. The study, taken as a whole, reports: Across donors, presence/absence analyses took sequencing depth to be roughly uniform. A later analysis reported that several of the most significant clusters appeared to be linked to common viral pathogens, among them Epstein-Barr virus.

CDR1 and CDR2 (germline): MNHEY, SVGAGI. This CDR3 is built from 15 residues. V was pared by 4 bases and J by 2 bases, with 15 bases between. The clonotype comes from a man aged 40-49 years in good health and CMV-seropositive. Sequencing used PBMCs. The chain uses TRBV6-5 and TRBJ2-7; possibly TRBD2 for D (7 bases). The CDR3 sequence: CASSFGLEGAYEQYF. The CDR3 DNA reads as TGTGCCAGCAGTTTCGGACTAGAGGGGGCCTACGAGCAGTACTTC.